The 18 T cell receptor beta chains given below trace back to one sample, sequenced in a study of blood T cell repertoires in COVID-19. The protocol was immunoSEQ multiplex PCR, while the TCRdb copy is restricted to in-frame clones and leaves out a portion. The sample includes fewer than 350,000 clones, approximately 88% seen only once; the top ten take 9.9%. Material: peripheral blood. These receptors all come from a man between 25 and 39 years old with COVID-19, enrolled during active disease.

This clone was seen once. This chain connects TRBV5-6 to TRBJ2-1; D not resolved. Deletions cut 1 base from V and 3 bases from J, with 5 bases between. Per germline, CDR1 SGHDT and CDR2 YYEEEE. There are 13 residues in the CDR3. The DNA of the CDR3 is TGTGCCAGCAGCTTGTTCAGCTACAATGAGCAGTTCTTC. As protein: CASSLFSYNEQFF.

The CDR3 bases are TGTGCCAGTAAGGAGGGCCTGGGAGCTTTCTTT. Its translation: CASKEGLGAFF. V and J are TRBV19 and TRBJ1-1, with unresolved D. The V gene's germline CDR1 is LNHDA and CDR2 SQIVND (reference sequence). The V end lost 7 bases, the J end lost 10 bases, and 13 bases lay between the germline ends. The CDR3 has 11 residues.

The chain employs TRBV7-3 and TRBJ1-2, with 8 nucleotides matching TRBD1. The V segment lost 1 base and the J segment 6 bases; nucleotides outside the gene matches: 4. The CDR3 sequence is 14 residues long. The germline V gene has CDR1 SGHTA and CDR2 FQGTGA. CDR3 region: CASSLNRGMDGYTF. The CDR3 nucleotides are TGTGCCAGCAGCTTAAACAGGGGGATGGATGGCTACACCTTC.

This chain joins TRBV2 and TRBJ1-3; TRBD1 agrees at 7 bases. The CDR3 extends over 18 amino acids. V was clipped by 4 bases and J by 0 bases; unmatched bases: 12. CDR1 SNHLY and CDR2 FYNNEI come from the germline V gene. The CDR3 loop is CASSGKGQLSSSGNTIYF. CDR3 bases: TGTGCCAGCAGTGGGAAGGGACAGCTATCGTCCTCTGGAAACACCATATATTTT.

This chain uses TRBV6-5 with TRBJ2-3; 14 nucleotides match TRBD2. Germline values: CDR1 MNHEY, CDR2 SVGAGI. V shed 6 bases and J 8 bases; nucleotides not matched to a gene: 7. The CDR3 contains 15 residues. The CDR3 reads CASRATSGGGLTQYF. The CDR3 DNA reads TGTGCCAGCAGGGCGACTAGCGGGGGGGGACTTACGCAGTATTTT.

V and J are TRBV19 and TRBJ1-1; perhaps TRBD1 as D (6 bases). The V and J ends lost 4 bases and 11 bases respectively, with 26 bases between them. Germline loops: CDR1 LNHDA, CDR2 SQIVND (reference sequence). The CDR3 has 16 residues. The CDR3 coding sequence is TGTGCCAGTAGTAGACTCCGCGGACAGTCAGTCCCGGGGGCTTTCTTT. Protein: CASSRLRGQSVPGAFF. The full variable domain, in which reference TRBV19 and TRBJ1-1 provide the parts outside the CDR3, is DGGITQSPKYLFRKEGQNVTLSCEQNLNHDAMYWYRQDPGQGLRLIYYSQIVNDFQKGDIAEGYSVSREKKESFPLTVTSAQKNPTAFYLCASSRLRGQSVPGAFFGQGTRLTVV.

The rearrangement joins TRBV27 to TRBJ2-1; maybe TRBD1 (6 bases). Germline V lookup: CDR1 MNHEY, CDR2 SMNVEV (reference sequence). This CDR3 contains 15 residues. Between the trimmed V and J ends, which lost 1 base and 5 bases, there was a span of 12 bases. The CDR3 loop reads CASSLWGPTNNEQFF. CDR3 nucleotides: TGTGCCAGCAGTTTATGGGGGCCCACGAACAATGAGCAGTTCTTC.

The chain combines TRBV6-5 with TRBJ2-5; no reliable D call. The CDR3 is 12 amino acids. From germline, CDR1 is MNHEY and CDR2 SVGAGI. V lost 10 bases to trimming and J lost 2 bases, with 11 bases between them. CDR3 in DNA: TGTGCCACCCGACGGAGACAAGAGACCCAGTACTTC. This gives the protein CATRRRQETQYF.

The J gene is TRBJ1-1, the V gene TRBV2, with D unclear. V lost 7 bases and J 0 bases, leaving 12 bases between the germline ends. Germline-derived CDR1 and CDR2 are SNHLY and FYNNEI. CDR3 length: 14 residues. For the CDR3, the DNA is TGTGCCAGCAACCTCGAGGTCCTGAACACTGAAGCTTTCTTT. Translated, it gives CASNLEVLNTEAFF.

V and J are TRBV12-5 and TRBJ2-2; 11 positions match TRBD2. This CDR3 has 16 residues. The V gene end was trimmed by 2 bases and the J gene end by 3 bases; junction bases not matched to a gene: 2. Germline values: CDR1 LGHNT, CDR2 FRNRAP. The CDR3 reads CASGLISGRDTGELFF. The CDR3 bases are TGTGCTAGTGGTTTGATTAGCGGGAGGGACACCGGGGAGCTGTTTTTT.

This sequence joins TRBV6-6 and TRBJ1-2; D is perhaps TRBD1 (5 bases). CDR3 size: 15 residues. Trimming took 2 bases from V and 6 from J, leaving 16 bases between them. Per germline, CDR1 MNHNY and CDR2 SVGAGI (reference sequence). CDR3 in amino acids: CASSYRGAQWDGYTF. Here the CDR3 DNA reads TGTGCCAGCAGTTACAGGGGCGCCCAATGGGATGGCTACACCTTC.

This chain links TRBV29-1 with TRBJ2-5; 10 bases match TRBD2. Germline loops: CDR1 SQVTM, CDR2 ANQGSEA. With 3 bases clipped from V and 1 base from J, the junction kept 11 bases outside the gene matches. The CDR3 runs 17 residues. This chain's CDR3 is CSVEYPSGGHLQETQYF. The CDR3 coding sequence is TGCAGCGTTGAGTATCCTAGCGGGGGCCACCTCCAAGAGACCCAGTACTTC.

This chain joins TRBV7-8 and TRBJ2-1, with D perhaps TRBD2 (6 bases). CDR3 length equals 16 residues. Germline V gives CDR1 SGHVS, CDR2 FQNEAQ. Trimming took off 5 bases at V and 0 bases at J, with 14 bases between the two ends. This chain's CDR3 is CASSHSGSGSYNEQFF. As DNA, the CDR3 is TGTGCCAGCAGCCATAGCGGTAGTGGCTCCTACAATGAGCAGTTCTTC.

CDR3 sequence (DNA): TGTGCCAGCAGTTCAGGACAGGGACCGTACACTGAAGCTTTCTTT. As protein: CASSSGQGPYTEAFF. This chain links TRBV27 with TRBJ1-1, with TRBD1 matching 8 bases. The V segment lost 4 bases and the J segment 3 bases; nucleotides outside the gene matches: 7. The CDR3 is 15 amino acids. CDR1 is MNHEY and CDR2 is SMNVEV in the germline V gene (reference sequence).

V is TRBV4-3 and J is TRBJ2-2, with no clear D. V was trimmed by 4 bases and J by 4 bases, leaving 10 bases between them. The CDR3 is 14 amino acids. Germline CDR1 LGHNA, CDR2 YSLEER. CDR3 residues: CASSRAESTGELFF. The CDR3 bases are TGCGCCAGCAGCCGGGCAGAGAGCACCGGGGAGCTGTTTTTT.

This chain connects TRBV28 to TRBJ2-1; D unclear. Trimming stripped 3 bases from V and 1 base from J, with 4 bases between. The length of the CDR3 is 13 residues. Per germline, CDR1 MDHEN and CDR2 SYDVKM. CDR3 DNA: TGTGCCAGCAGTTTCGGTTCCTACAATGAGCAGTTCTTC. This encodes CASSFGSYNEQFF.

This chain joins TRBV5-1 and TRBJ2-4; 7 bases align to TRBD2. The germline CDR1 and CDR2 sequences are SGHRS and YFSETQ. The J segment lost 8 bases and the V segment lost 0 bases, leaving 8 bases of the junction unmatched. The CDR3 is 15 residues long. CDR3 in amino acids: CASSLEWGAGDIQYF. The CDR3 bases are TGCGCCAGCAGCTTGGAGTGGGGCGCGGGGGACATTCAGTACTTC.

The chain links TRBV9 to TRBJ1-6; tentatively, D is TRBD1 (5 bases). CDR1 SGDLS and CDR2 YYNGEE come from the germline V gene. V lost 3 bases and J lost 7, with 17 bases in between. The CDR3 runs 16 residues. CDR3 residues: CASSARGGLRNSPLHF. CDR3 in DNA: TGTGCCAGCAGCGCCCGGGGGGGACTGAGGAATTCACCCCTCCACTTT.